These 27 T cell receptor beta chains were sequenced from one sample in a study of regulatory and conventional T cells in RAG deficiency. Assay: immunoSEQ multiplex PCR; the TCRdb copy retains only in-frame clones and omits some. Of around 29,000 clones in the sample, 75% to 95% are singletons; the top ten hold approximately 0.82%. The sorted regulatory T cells were CD4+, CD25-high and CD127-low, with genomic DNA sequenced. These data also featured in a second study, about regulatory T cells. That work adds: Amplification used 52 TRBV primers and 13 TRBJ primers.

The sample was Tregs sorted from blood. These receptors all stem from a human donor in good health.

This clone was detected only once. This chain uses TRBV7-9 with TRBJ1-1, with D unclear. The CDR3 has 13 amino acids. Per germline, CDR1 SEHNR and CDR2 FQNEAQ (reference sequence). Between the trimmed V and J ends, which lost 8 bases and 5 bases, there was a span of 15 bases. The CDR3: CASGTRAGTEAFF. CDR3 in DNA: TGTGCCAGCGGCACACGGGCGGGAACTGAAGCTTTCTTT.

The chain links TRBV7-9 to TRBJ2-7; 7 bases are shared with TRBD1. Trimming took 2 bases from V and 3 from J; bases not matched to a gene: 4. The CDR3 has 14 residues. CDR1 and CDR2 from the germline V gene are SEHNR and FQNEAQ (reference sequence). In DNA, the CDR3 is TGTGCCAGCAGCTTATGGGACAGAATCTACGAGCAGTACTTC. This sequence encodes CASSLWDRIYEQYF.

The V gene is TRBV7-3, the J gene TRBJ2-3; 9 positions match TRBD1. The trim removed 0 bases at V and 3 bases at J, leaving 10 bases unmatched. This CDR3 spans 18 amino acids. CDR1 and CDR2 (germline): SGHTA, FQGTGA. CDR3 coding DNA: TGTGCCAGCAGCTTAACCGGGACAGGGACCGGTGGAACAGATACGCAGTATTTT. This codes for CASSLTGTGTGGTDTQYF.

The chain employs TRBV7-9 and TRBJ1-2; TRBD1 might be the D (5 bases). Germline-derived CDR1 and CDR2 are SEHNR and FQNEAQ (reference sequence). This CDR3 comprises 13 residues. V lost 3 bases to trimming and J lost 4 bases, with 9 bases between them. The CDR3: CASSFQGRYGYTF. DNA for the CDR3: TGTGCCAGCAGCTTCCAGGGTCGCTATGGCTACACCTTC.

The J gene is TRBJ1-6, the V gene TRBV4-2; D is perhaps TRBD1 (5 bases). V lost 4 bases, J lost 5 bases, and 21 bases lay in between. Germline loops: CDR1 LGHNA, CDR2 YNFKEQ. The CDR3 consists of 18 residues. Written as DNA, the CDR3 is TGTGCCAGCAGCCCCTCTTTTAGGGGCCTACTTCATAATTCACCCCTCCACTTT. Translation gives CASSPSFRGLLHNSPLHF.

This clone appeared a few times. This chain uses TRBV6-1 with TRBJ1-6; D not certain. The germline V gene encodes CDR1 MNHNS and CDR2 SASEGT. There are 13 residues in the CDR3. V dropped 3 bases and J dropped 9 bases, with 9 bases sitting between them. The CDR3 DNA reads as TGTGCCAGCAGTGAGGCCCCGGCTTCACCCCTCCACTTT. Translated: CASSEAPASPLHF.

The V gene is TRBV5-6, the J gene TRBJ2-4; 9 bases are a match to TRBD2. Germline V gene sequence: CDR1 SGHDT, CDR2 YYEEEE. J was trimmed by 5 bases and V by 2 bases; bases with no gene match: 5. The CDR3 contains 15 residues. CDR3 loop: CASSFLSGGENIQYF. The CDR3 region has the DNA TGTGCCAGCAGCTTCCTTAGCGGGGGTGAAAACATTCAGTACTTC.

As to this clone: The junction differs from germline at one of its ends, possibly a read error. The genes are TRBV2 and TRBJ2-7; 9 nucleotides match TRBD1. This CDR3 spans 13 amino acids. Per the germline V gene, CDR1 is SNHLY and CDR2 is FYNNEI. The DNA of the CDR3 is TGTGCCAGCAGCGCTAACATACCGGGACAGGGTGGCTTC. Amino acid sequence: CASSANIPGQGGF.

J is TRBJ2-3 and V is TRBV2, with 11 nucleotides matching TRBD2. The germline CDR1 and CDR2 sequences are SNHLY and FYNNEI. Losses at the gene ends were 2 bases for V and 3 bases for J; bases not matched to a gene: 7. The CDR3 consists of 17 residues. Here the CDR3 reads CASSEITSGGMTDTQYF. The CDR3 DNA reads TGTGCCAGCAGTGAAATAACTAGCGGGGGTATGACAGATACGCAGTATTTT.

This chain uses TRBV19 with TRBJ1-6; possible D gene TRBD1, 6 bases. The CDR3 covers 14 residues. CDR1 is LNHDA and CDR2 is SQIVND in the germline V gene (reference sequence). Trimming cost V 0 bases and J 10 bases, with 10 bases left between them. The CDR3 sequence is CASSIDTGKSPLHF. The CDR3 DNA reads as TGTGCCAGTAGTATAGATACAGGGAAATCACCCCTCCACTTT. Supplemented by reference TRBV19 and TRBJ1-6, the full variable domain reads DGGITQSPKYLFRKEGQNVTLSCEQNLNHDAMYWYRQDPGQGLRLIYYSQIVNDFQKGDIAEGYSVSREKKESFPLTVTSAQKNPTAFYLCASSIDTGKSPLHFGNGTRLTVT.

The chain couples TRBV5-6 to TRBJ2-2; D not resolved. This CDR3 region has 16 residues. Trimming took 3 bases from V and 0 from J, leaving 12 bases between them. The germline CDR1 and CDR2 sequences are SGHDT and YYEEEE. The CDR3 DNA sequence: TGTGCCAGCAGCTACACCATGATAGCGAACACCGGGGAGCTGTTTTTT. Translation gives CASSYTMIANTGELFF.

V and J are TRBV30 and TRBJ2-2; no clear D. CDR1 is GTSNPN and CDR2 is SVGIG in the germline V gene (reference sequence). V lost 4 bases to trimming and J lost 2 bases, with 11 bases between them. The CDR3 runs 14 residues. DNA of the CDR3: TGTGCCTGGAAGCGTAAGACAAACACCGGGGAGCTGTTTTTT. This gives the protein CAWKRKTNTGELFF. Looking up the rest from reference TRBV30 and TRBJ2-2 gives the full variable domain: SQTIHQWPATLVQPVGSPLSLECTVEGTSNPNLYWYRQAAGRGLQLLFYSVGIGQISSEVPQNLSASRPQDRQFILSSKKLLLSDSGFYLCAWKRKTNTGELFFGEGSRLTVL.

V is TRBV7-3 and J is TRBJ2-2; 8 bases agree with TRBD2. The germline V gene encodes CDR1 SGHTA and CDR2 FQGTGA. The CDR3 totals 14 residues. Germline trimming cut 5 bases from V and 6 bases from J; bases unmatched to any gene: 5. CDR3 amino acids: CASSPGGAAGELFF. The CDR3 bases are TGTGCCAGCAGCCCCGGGGGGGCCGCCGGGGAGCTGTTTTTT.

This chain links TRBV28 with TRBJ2-7, with D tentatively TRBD1 (5 bases). CDR3 length: 15 amino acids. Trimming pared 2 bases from V and 4 bases from J, leaving 15 bases between. Germline V gives CDR1 MDHEN, CDR2 SYDVKM. This CDR3 reads CASSLAPGFGYEQYF. CDR3 in DNA: TGTGCCAGCAGTTTAGCCCCAGGGTTTGGGTACGAGCAGTACTTC.

The rearrangement joins TRBV6-5 to TRBJ1-2; 8 nucleotides align to TRBD1. The CDR3 runs to 16 residues. After removal of 0 bases from V and 7 bases from J, the junction contained 10 bases not matched to a gene. Germline CDR1 MNHEY, CDR2 SVGAGI. The CDR3 DNA is TGTGCCAGCAGTTACTCCTCCAGGGGGCGCTGGGGTGGCTACACCTTC. Translated, it gives CASSYSSRGRWGGYTF.

The J gene is TRBJ1-1, the V gene TRBV10-2; D remains unclear. V dropped 0 bases and J dropped 7 bases, with 0 bases sitting between them. Germline V gene data show CDR1 as WSHSY and CDR2 as SAAADI. This CDR3 has 10 amino acids. CDR3 coding DNA: TGCGCCAGCAGTGAGTCTGAAGCTTTCTTT. Its translation: CASSESEAFF.

J is TRBJ2-7 and V is TRBV6-6, with 13 bases identical to TRBD2. V lost 6 bases to trimming and J lost 2 bases; unmatched junction nucleotides: 4. The CDR3 length is 15 residues. The germline V gene has CDR1 MNHNY and CDR2 SVGAGI (reference sequence). The CDR3 DNA reads TGTGCCAGCAGACGACTAGCGGGGGGCGCCTACGAGCAGTACTTC. Protein: CASRRLAGGAYEQYF.

V gene TRBV7-6 combines with J gene TRBJ2-7; TRBD2 is a possible D gene (8 bases). Trimming took 5 bases from V and 2 from J, leaving 19 bases between them. Per germline, CDR1 SGHVS and CDR2 FNYEAQ. The CDR3 runs 16 residues. CDR3: CASSLTGTAGAYEQYF. DNA of the CDR3: TGTGCCAGCAGCCTTACCGGGACAGCGGGGGCCTACGAGCAGTACTTC.

V and J are TRBV7-2 and TRBJ1-6; D uncertain. There are 14 residues in the CDR3. V was trimmed by 5 bases and J by 6 bases, leaving 11 bases between them. Per germline, CDR1 SGHTA and CDR2 FQGNSA. CDR3 bases: TGTGCCAGCAGCCTCGGACCGGGTAATTCACCCCTCCACTTT. It is translated as CASSLGPGNSPLHF.

The V gene is TRBV16, the J gene TRBJ1-4; D gene uncertain. Trimming removed 2 bases at V and 8 bases at J, with 9 bases between. The CDR3 length is 13 residues. Germline V gene sequence: CDR1 KGHSY, CDR2 FQNENV. CDR3 bases: TGTGCCAGCAGCCAAGCCCGCGTCGAAAAACTGTTTTTT. This codes for CASSQARVEKLFF.

This clone was observed once. The chain combines TRBV2 with TRBJ2-4; D ambiguous. The germline V gene has CDR1 SNHLY and CDR2 FYNNEI. This CDR3 contains 14 residues. Deletions cut 2 bases from V and 0 bases from J, with 5 bases between. The CDR3: CASSEQLAKNIQYF. The DNA for the CDR3 is TGTGCCAGCAGTGAACAGTTAGCCAAAAACATTCAGTACTTC.

The chain has TRBV6-1 and TRBJ1-2; D unresolved. The CDR3 extends over 13 amino acids. Deletions cut 3 bases from V and 6 bases from J, with 11 bases between. Germline values: CDR1 MNHNS, CDR2 SASEGT. The DNA of the CDR3 is TGTGCCAGCAGTGAGAGGGAAAGGAATGGCTACACCTTC. Translating it yields CASSERERNGYTF.

This clone was counted a few times. The chain recombines TRBV19 with TRBJ1-2, with unresolved D. Germline V gives CDR1 LNHDA, CDR2 SQIVND (reference sequence). The V gene lost 7 bases and the J gene lost 4 bases, with 13 bases spanning the gap. The CDR3 runs 13 residues. The CDR3: CASTENSFYGYTF. CDR3 DNA sequence: TGTGCCAGTACAGAGAACTCATTCTATGGCTACACCTTC.

The chain recombines TRBV18 with TRBJ1-4, with D possibly TRBD1 on 5 matching bases. The V gene's germline CDR1 is KGHSH and CDR2 LQKENI. Trimming left V 2 bases short and J 15 bases short, with 13 bases between. The CDR3 consists of 12 residues. The CDR3 nucleotides are TGTGCCAGCTCACCAGGACCTCTCAGGGTGTTTTTT. This sequence encodes CASSPGPLRVFF.

CDR3 loop: CASSSDRGTETQYF. CDR3 DNA: TGTGCCAGCAGCTCTGACAGGGGGACAGAGACCCAGTACTTC. The chain carries TRBV7-8 and TRBJ2-5, with 9 bases matching TRBD1. The CDR3 spans 14 residues. Germline-derived CDR1 and CDR2 are SGHVS and FQNEAQ. V shed 4 bases and J 4 bases; nucleotides not matched to a gene: 4.

V is TRBV7-2 and J is TRBJ1-1; D is perhaps TRBD1 (5 bases). Per germline, CDR1 SGHTA and CDR2 FQGNSA. The CDR3 is 15 residues long. V was shortened by 0 bases and J by 4 bases, with 12 bases between the two germline ends. The CDR3 nucleotides are TGTGCCAGCAGCTTAGCGCCCGGGGCGCGCACTGAAGCTTTCTTT. This gives the protein CASSLAPGARTEAFF.

The rearrangement joins TRBV28 to TRBJ2-1; 7 nucleotides line up with TRBD1. The CDR3 spans 16 residues. V shed 8 bases, J shed 2 bases, and the junction held 12 bases outside the gene matches. From germline, CDR1 is MDHEN and CDR2 SYDVKM. The CDR3 DNA is TGTGCCAGCGGCTCCTTAGGGGGCACGACCTACAATGAGCAGTTCTTC. Protein product: CASGSLGGTTYNEQFF.